One and the same sample provided the 15 T cell receptor beta chains below, sequenced in a study of T cell responses to AZD1222 COVID-19 vaccine. Profiled with immunoSEQ multiplex PCR; TCRdb holds only in-frame clones, not every one. The sample holds about 85,000 clones, about nine tenths seen once. Sequencing used peripheral blood, obtained on day 0 of AZD1222 vaccination. Every receptor here comes from an adult in good health.

The J gene is TRBJ2-7, the V gene TRBV14; D may be TRBD2 (6 bases). The CDR3 spans 12 residues. The germline CDR1 and CDR2 sequences are SGHDN and FVKESK. The ends were cut back, 4 bases at V and 6 bases at J, with 10 bases in the middle. DNA for the CDR3: TGTGCCAGCAGCCCTTGGGGGGTCGAGCAGTACTTC. Protein: CASSPWGVEQYF.

This clone was seen just once. The gene calls are TRBV13 and TRBJ1-4, with TRBD1 matching 8 bases. Germline assignment: CDR1 PRHDT and CDR2 FYEKMQ (reference sequence). Germline trimming cut 3 bases from V and 3 bases from J; bases unmatched to any gene: 6. CDR3 length: 16 amino acids. CDR3 protein: CASSLRGTGANEKLFF. The DNA for the CDR3 is TGTGCCAGCAGCTTGAGGGGGACAGGAGCTAATGAAAAACTGTTTTTT.

The chain joins TRBV15 to TRBJ2-1; possible D gene TRBD2, 6 bases. Trimming shortened V by 4 bases and J by 6 bases, and 10 bases separated the two germline ends. There are 13 residues in the CDR3. Germline-derived CDR1 and CDR2 are LNHNV and YYDKDF (reference sequence). The CDR3: CATSTPGVNEQFF. The CDR3 region has the DNA TGTGCCACCAGCACTCCGGGGGTCAATGAGCAGTTCTTC.

CDR3 in DNA: TGCGCCAGCAGCCTCGGGACCTTCACAGATACGCAGTATTTT. Its protein is CASSLGTFTDTQYF. The chain uses TRBV5-1 and TRBJ2-3, with D tentatively TRBD1 or TRBD2 (5 bases each). Trimming shortened V by 4 bases and J by 2 bases, and 11 bases separated the two germline ends. CDR3 length: 14 residues. Germline V CDR1 and CDR2: SGHRS, YFSETQ.

Here the CDR3 reads CASSGRDRGTGEQYF. CDR3 DNA sequence: TGTGCCAGCAGCGGACGGGACAGGGGGACTGGGGAGCAGTACTTC. The chain uses TRBV7-9 and TRBJ2-7, with 11 nucleotides matching TRBD1. The CDR3 loop spans 15 amino acids. With 5 bases clipped from V and 7 bases from J, the junction kept 10 bases outside the gene matches. CDR1 is SEHNR and CDR2 is FQNEAQ in the germline V gene (reference sequence).

The V call is TRBV29-1, the J call TRBJ2-3, with TRBD1 matching over 7 bases. Germline V lookup: CDR1 SQVTM, CDR2 ANQGSEA. V was clipped by 7 bases and J by 0 bases; unmatched bases: 4. The CDR3 loop spans 13 amino acids. The CDR3 DNA reads as TGCAGCGCTGGACAGGTCAGCACAGATACGCAGTATTTT. Protein: CSAGQVSTDTQYF.

This sequence joins TRBV5-1 and TRBJ1-1, with D maybe TRBD1 (6 bases). Trimming removed 0 bases from V and 9 bases from J, with 18 bases in between. This CDR3 contains 15 residues. Germline V gene lookup returns CDR1 SGHRS and CDR2 YFSETQ. The CDR3 region has the DNA TGCGCCAGCAGCTTGGAGGCCGGGGCAGGGGTTAAAGCTTTCTTT. Protein: CASSLEAGAGVKAFF.

This chain joins TRBV28 and TRBJ1-5; no clear D gene. This CDR3 has 14 residues. The germline CDR1 and CDR2 sequences are MDHEN and SYDVKM. V lost 2 bases and J 0 bases, leaving 5 bases between the germline ends. Written as DNA, the CDR3 is TGTGCCAGCAGTTTACAGGTTAGCAATCAGCCCCAGCATTTT. Protein: CASSLQVSNQPQHF. Together with reference TRBV28 and TRBJ1-5, the CDR3 gives the full variable domain: DVKVTQSSRYLVKRTGEKVFLECVQDMDHENMFWYRQDPGLGLRLIYFSYDVKMKEKGDIPEGYSVSREKKERFSLILESASTNQTSMYLCASSLQVSNQPQHFGDGTRLSIL.

J is TRBJ2-2 and V is TRBV5-4; TRBD2 matches at 12 bases. J was trimmed by 5 bases and V by 4 bases; bases with no gene match: 18. The CDR3 consists of 20 residues. CDR1 and CDR2 from the germline V gene are SGHNT and YYREEE (reference sequence). CDR3 residues: CASSPSGTSGPQGDTGELFF. DNA of the CDR3: TGTGCCAGCAGCCCCTCTGGGACTAGCGGGCCCCAGGGAGATACCGGGGAGCTGTTTTTT.

The CDR3 spells CASRPGQSSGNTIYF. The DNA for the CDR3 is TGTGCCAGCAGGCCGGGACAGAGCTCTGGAAACACCATATATTTT. The chain couples TRBV6-5 to TRBJ1-3, with 7 bases matching TRBD1. The CDR3 is 15 amino acids. Germline-derived CDR1 and CDR2 are MNHEY and SVGAGI. Trimming removed 6 bases from V and 0 bases from J; junction bases left unmatched: 5.

The V and J genes are TRBV3-1 (or the pseudogene TRBV3-2) and TRBJ2-2; tentative D call: TRBD1 (6 bases). Trimming removed 3 bases from V and 1 base from J, with 15 bases in between. The CDR3 is 17 amino acids. Germline-derived CDR1 and CDR2 are LGHDT and YNNKEL (reference sequence). DNA for the CDR3: TGTGCCAGCAGCCATGGGCTCCGGGACAAGAACACCGGGGAGCTGTTTTTT. The encoded protein is CASSHGLRDKNTGELFF.

This chain uses TRBV4-3 with TRBJ2-3; possibly TRBD1 or TRBD2 for D (5 bases each). Germline-derived CDR1 and CDR2 are LGHNA and YSLEER. Trimming took off 1 base at V and 0 bases at J, with 14 bases between the two ends. The CDR3 is 17 amino acids. The CDR3 nucleotides are TGCGCCAGCAGCCAAGCAAACGGGGCTAGCAGCACAGATACGCAGTATTTT. It yields the protein CASSQANGASSTDTQYF.

The J gene is TRBJ2-3, the V gene TRBV11-1; D unclear. V lost 1 base and J 7 bases, leaving 6 bases between the germline ends. CDR3 length: 12 residues. Germline V gene sequence: CDR1 SGHAT, CDR2 FQDESV (reference sequence). The CDR3 DNA reads TGTGCCAGCAGCTTAGAGCAGCATACGCAGTATTTT. This sequence encodes CASSLEQHTQYF.

V usage is TRBV6-1 and J usage is TRBJ2-1; 8 bases match TRBD1. The ends lost 1 base at V and 10 bases at J; junction bases unmatched: 3. The CDR3 is 13 residues long. Germline CDR1 reads MNHNS; CDR2 reads SASEGT. CDR3 coding DNA: TGTGCCAGCAGTGAAGTCAGGGGGCGCGAGCAGTTCTTC. This gives the protein CASSEVRGREQFF.

The chain recombines TRBV5-1 with TRBJ1-3; no definite D call. CDR3 size: 14 residues. Germline CDR1 SGHRS, CDR2 YFSETQ. V lost 2 bases to trimming and J lost 3 bases, with 9 bases between them. CDR3 sequence reads: CASSLTVRGNTIYF. The CDR3, as DNA: TGCGCCAGCAGCTTAACAGTCCGTGGAAACACCATATATTTT.